The 20 T cell receptor beta chains given below trace back to one sample, sequenced in a study of OX40 agonist ivuxolimab in advanced cancers. TCRdb keeps only in-frame clones here, not all; method: immunoSEQ multiplex PCR. This sample yields about 6,500 clones, of which roughly 63% are seen a single time; roughly a sixth belongs to the top ten. The source material was CD4+ or CD8+ T cells sorted from blood, sampled in a trial of the OX40 agonist ivuxolimab. Source of these receptors: an adult with an advanced solid tumor such as melanoma, head and neck, liver or kidney cancer.

This chain connects TRBV7-8 to TRBJ2-1; D remains unclear. Germline V lookup: CDR1 SGHVS, CDR2 FQNEAQ. Trimming cost V 3 bases and J 5 bases, with 8 bases left between them. The CDR3 has 13 residues. The CDR3 sequence is CASSFPMDNEQFF. The DNA for the CDR3 is TGTGCCAGCAGCTTCCCTATGGACAATGAGCAGTTCTTC.

The rearrangement joins TRBV7-9 to TRBJ2-3; TRBD1 is a possible D gene (5 bases). The CDR3 totals 15 residues. The V end was cut by 4 bases, the J end by 4 bases, with 15 bases between. Germline CDR1 reads SEHNR; CDR2 reads FQNEAQ (reference sequence). The CDR3 nucleotides are TGTGCCAGCAGCTCCAGTCCTATAGGGGCAGATACGCAGTATTTT. Translated, it gives CASSSSPIGADTQYF.

This chain joins TRBV2 and TRBJ2-1, with D unclear. Trimming removed 1 base from V and 4 bases from J, with 8 bases in between. The germline CDR1 and CDR2 sequences are SNHLY and FYNNEI. The CDR3 is 14 amino acids. DNA for the CDR3: TGTGCCAGCAGTGAAGTAACAGCTTACAATGAGCAGTTCTTC. Translating gives CASSEVTAYNEQFF.

The chain uses TRBV7-9 and TRBJ2-2; 7 bases match TRBD2. CDR1 is SEHNR and CDR2 is FQNEAQ in the germline V gene (reference sequence). This CDR3 spans 13 amino acids. The ends lost 3 bases at V and 7 bases at J; junction bases unmatched: 2. Here the CDR3 reads CASSFPGGGELFF. CDR3 sequence (DNA): TGTGCCAGCAGCTTTCCGGGGGGCGGGGAGCTGTTTTTT.

The chain employs TRBV6-6 and TRBJ1-1, with D perhaps TRBD1 (5 bases). V was pared by 5 bases and J by 4 bases, with 8 bases between. This CDR3 spans 12 amino acids. Germline V gene lookup returns CDR1 MNHNY and CDR2 SVGAGI (reference sequence). CDR3 DNA: TGTGCCAGCAGTGTGGGGGTCACTGAAGCTTTCTTT. As protein: CASSVGVTEAFF.

The V call is TRBV28, the J call TRBJ2-1; tentative D call: TRBD2 (6 bases). The germline V and J ends were trimmed by 3 bases and 9 bases, with 9 bases remaining between them. CDR3 length: 12 residues. Germline loops: CDR1 MDHEN, CDR2 SYDVKM. The chain's CDR3 is CASSFGRREQFF. The CDR3, as DNA: TGTGCCAGCAGTTTCGGGAGACGTGAGCAGTTCTTC.

The rearrangement uses TRBV4-1 and TRBJ1-2, with 8 bases identical to TRBD1. The germline CDR1 and CDR2 sequences are MGHRA and YSYEKL. The trim removed 5 bases at V and 3 bases at J, leaving 5 bases unmatched. This CDR3 region has 14 residues. CDR3 sequence reads: CASSWTGKDYGYTF. The CDR3 region has the DNA TGCGCCAGCAGCTGGACAGGGAAGGACTATGGCTACACCTTC.

The CDR3 region has the DNA TGTGCCATCGGACCGCGCACAGATACGCAGTATTTT. It translates to CAIGPRTDTQYF. This chain links TRBV10-3 with TRBJ2-3, with D uncertain. V lost 8 bases and J 1 base, leaving 7 bases between the germline ends. This CDR3 comprises 12 residues. Looked up from germline, CDR1 is ENHRY and CDR2 is SYGVKD.

The chain combines TRBV6-6 with TRBJ2-7; D might be TRBD1 (6 bases). The CDR3 contains 15 residues. Germline lookup yields CDR1 MNHNY and CDR2 SVGAGI (reference sequence). V was trimmed by 2 bases and J by 3 bases, leaving 14 bases between them. CDR3 amino acids: CASSYARDTNYEQYF. The CDR3 DNA reads TGTGCCAGCAGTTACGCACGGGACACCAACTACGAGCAGTACTTC.

The rearrangement links TRBV6-6 to TRBJ2-2; D is possibly TRBD1 or TRBD2 (6 bases each). The CDR3 spans 15 residues. The V gene's germline CDR1 is MNHNY and CDR2 SVGAGI (reference sequence). V was pared by 2 bases and J by 5 bases, with 12 bases between. CDR3 DNA: TGTGCCAGCAGTTACGTCGGGGGCGGAACCGGGGAGCTGTTTTTT. Translation gives CASSYVGGGTGELFF.

This rearrangement joins TRBV5-8 to TRBJ2-5, with D perhaps assigned TRBD1 or TRBD2 (7 bases each). The CDR3 length is 15 residues. V lost 4 bases and J 5 bases, leaving 18 bases between the germline ends. Looked up from germline, CDR1 is SGHTS and CDR2 is YDEGEE. The CDR3 loop reads CASSQGEGGGETQYF. The CDR3 DNA reads TGTGCCAGCAGCCAAGGCGAGGGAGGGGGCGAGACCCAGTACTTC.

The V gene is TRBV2, the J gene TRBJ2-4; 8 bases map to TRBD2. After removal of 4 bases from V and 0 bases from J, the junction contained 2 bases not matched to a gene. Germline values: CDR1 SNHLY, CDR2 FYNNEI. The CDR3 has 15 residues. The CDR3 loop reads CASSGLAGAKNIQYF. DNA of the CDR3: TGTGCCAGCAGTGGGCTAGCGGGAGCCAAAAACATTCAGTACTTC.

This clone was observed a handful of times. Distinct nucleotide sequences in the sample also encode this CDR3. V usage is TRBV6-4 and J usage is TRBJ2-3, with 10 bases lining up with TRBD2. V lost 2 bases, J lost 1 base, and 0 bases stayed unmatched. The germline gives CDR1 MRHNA, CDR2 SNTAGT. The CDR3 consists of 15 residues. The CDR3 loop is CASSDLAGGTDTQYF. The CDR3 bases are TGTGCCAGCAGTGACCTAGCGGGGGGCACAGATACGCAGTATTTT.

This clone occurred once. The V call is TRBV6-6, the J call TRBJ2-7; D unresolved. Trimming removed 6 bases from V and 7 bases from J, with 19 bases in between. CDR1 is MNHNY, CDR2 SVGAGI, per germline (reference sequence). The CDR3 contains 14 residues. The DNA for the CDR3 is TGTGCCAGCAGCCCGGTTAAGGCCTACTTGGAGCAGTACTTC. Encoded protein: CASSPVKAYLEQYF.

The V call is TRBV2, the J call TRBJ1-1; D is uncertain. Germline V gives CDR1 SNHLY, CDR2 FYNNEI. Trimming left V 2 bases short and J 1 base short, with 11 bases between. CDR3 size: 15 residues. CDR3 amino acids: CASSEITMGNTEAFF. CDR3 DNA: TGTGCCAGCAGTGAAATTACGATGGGGAACACTGAAGCTTTCTTT.

The genes are TRBV29-1 and TRBJ2-7, with 12 bases matching TRBD1. The germline V gene has CDR1 SQVTM and CDR2 ANQGSEA. CDR3 length: 15 residues. After removal of 4 bases from V and 5 bases from J, the junction contained 9 bases not matched to a gene. In DNA form, the CDR3 reads TGCAGCGTTGCCCGTCCCGGGACAGGGGGCGACGAGCAGTACTTC. It is translated as CSVARPGTGGDEQYF.

The chain has TRBV4-1 and TRBJ2-6, with 8 bases identical to TRBD1. Germline assignment: CDR1 MGHRA and CDR2 YSYEKL. The CDR3 sequence is 16 residues long. V lost 4 bases to trimming and J lost 0 bases; unmatched junction nucleotides: 2. This chain's CDR3 is CASSPGTGSGANVLTF. The CDR3 nucleotides are TGCGCCAGCAGCCCCGGGACAGGCTCTGGGGCCAACGTCCTGACTTTC.

This clone has more than one count but fewer than ten. The chain has TRBV4-1 and TRBJ2-1, with 9 bases aligning to TRBD1. Germline CDR1 reads MGHRA; CDR2 reads YSYEKL. The V segment lost 2 bases and the J segment 4 bases; nucleotides outside the gene matches: 3. This CDR3 is built from 15 residues. CDR3 in amino acids: CASSQKQGAYNEQFF. As DNA, the CDR3 is TGCGCCAGCAGCCAAAAACAGGGGGCTTACAATGAGCAGTTCTTC.

In its sample, this clone is medium-sized. For the CDR3, the DNA is TGTGCCAGCAATCCAGCCACTTCCCCCTACGAGCAGTACTTC. It codes for CASNPATSPYEQYF. The chain is built from TRBV7-2 and TRBJ2-7; D call uncertain. The germline V gene encodes CDR1 SGHTA and CDR2 FQGNSA. V lost 7 bases and J 2 bases, leaving 15 bases between the germline ends. The CDR3 consists of 14 residues.

This clone occurred a few times. This rearrangement joins TRBV7-6 to TRBJ2-2; no definite D call. This CDR3 spans 11 amino acids. The germline CDR1 and CDR2 sequences are SGHVS and FNYEAQ. Trimming took off 7 bases at V and 0 bases at J, with 0 bases between the two ends. DNA of the CDR3: TGTGCCAGCACGAACACCGGGGAGCTGTTTTTT. It yields the protein CASTNTGELFF.